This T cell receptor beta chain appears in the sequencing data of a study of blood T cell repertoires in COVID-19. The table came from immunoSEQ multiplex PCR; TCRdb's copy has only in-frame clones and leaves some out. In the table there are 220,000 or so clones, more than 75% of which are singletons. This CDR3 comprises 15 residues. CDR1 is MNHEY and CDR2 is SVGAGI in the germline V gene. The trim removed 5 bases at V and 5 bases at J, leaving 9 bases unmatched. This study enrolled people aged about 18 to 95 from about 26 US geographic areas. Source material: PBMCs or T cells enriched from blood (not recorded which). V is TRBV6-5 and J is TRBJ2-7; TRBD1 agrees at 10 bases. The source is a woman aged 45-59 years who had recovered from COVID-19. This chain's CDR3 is CASSTRGQGMHEQYF. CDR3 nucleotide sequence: TGTGCCAGCAGTACGAGGGGACAGGGGATGCACGAGCAGTACTTC.